Shown below are 10 T cell receptor beta chains from a single sample sequenced in a study of T cell repertoires in cytomegalovirus infection. TCRdb recomputed calls from the reads with MiXCR, one row per CDR3 protein. This sample has hundreds of thousands of distinct CDR3 sequences; less than 25% occur once, and the top ten carry less than 9.5%. The specimen sequenced was CD8+ T cells from PBMCs. Every receptor here comes from a human donor in good health (CMV status not recorded). Some clones in this sample may be carry-over from other donors' samples.

This clonotype was detected only a few times. The V gene is TRBV5-4, the J gene TRBJ2-1; 8 nucleotides match TRBD2. The CDR3 has 10 residues. The V gene end was trimmed by 7 bases and the J gene end by 15 bases; junction bases not matched to a gene: 6. Germline V gene data show CDR1 as SGHNT and CDR2 as YYREEE (reference sequence). CDR3 coding DNA: TGTGCCAGCGACCCGGGGGGGCCGTTCTTC. Translated, it gives CASDPGGPFF.

The chain has TRBV5-1 and TRBJ2-1; 9 positions agree with TRBD2. Trimming cost V 5 bases and J 9 bases; bases outside gene matches: 12. The CDR3 spans 15 residues. Germline V gives CDR1 SGHRS, CDR2 YFSETQ. In DNA form, the CDR3 reads TGCGCCAGCAGTCTTCAGACTCAACTAGCGGGTGAGCAGTTCTTC. It yields the protein CASSLQTQLAGEQFF.

This clonotype came up a few times. The chain recombines TRBV6-1 with TRBJ1-1; D gene uncertain. Germline V gene data show CDR1 as MNHNS and CDR2 as SASEGT. V lost 2 bases and J 0 bases, leaving 7 bases between the germline ends. The CDR3 has 14 amino acids. The CDR3 DNA sequence: TGTGCCAGCAGTGAAATGTGGTTGAACACTGAAGCTTTCTTT. Its protein is CASSEMWLNTEAFF.

The genes are TRBV3-1 and TRBJ2-1, with D perhaps matching TRBD2 (7 bases). In germline, CDR1 is LGHDT, CDR2 YNNKEL (reference sequence). The CDR3 loop spans 14 amino acids. Deletions cut 2 bases from V and 15 bases from J, with 20 bases between. The CDR3 region is CASSQRGAPASGFF. CDR3 nucleotide sequence: TGTGCCAGCAGCCAACGGGGGGCCCCGGCAAGTGGGTTCTTC.

This clonotype was counted a few times. V is TRBV6-1 and J is TRBJ1-2; D not resolved. The CDR3 consists of 14 residues. V shed 5 bases and J shed 6 bases, with 16 bases lying between them. CDR1 is MNHNS, CDR2 SASEGT, per germline. CDR3 sequence: CASSNLRRRDGYTF. The DNA of the CDR3 is TGTGCCAGCAGTAACCTCCGAAGACGGGATGGCTACACCTTC.

V gene TRBV9 combines with J gene TRBJ1-1, with unresolved D. Germline loops: CDR1 SGDLS, CDR2 YYNGEE. This CDR3 has 16 amino acids. Trimming left V 4 bases short and J 2 bases short, with 18 bases between. CDR3 in DNA: TGTGCCAGCAGCCCAAAGGCACAGCTAACTAACACTGAAGCTTTCTTT. Translated: CASSPKAQLTNTEAFF.

The rearrangement uses TRBV4-3 and TRBJ2-1; D is perhaps TRBD2 (5 bases). CDR3 length: 17 residues. V lost 0 bases and J lost 5, with 17 bases in between. CDR1 and CDR2 (germline): LGHNA, YSLEER. The CDR3: CASSQDLWTPDNNEQFF. CDR3 DNA: TGCGCCAGCAGCCAAGATTTGTGGACTCCAGATAACAATGAGCAGTTCTTC.

This clonotype has only a few counts. CDR3 sequence (DNA): TGTGCCATACGAGGACAGGCAAGCGGGGAGCTGTTTTTT. As protein: CAIRGQASGELFF. The V and J genes are TRBV19 and TRBJ2-2, with 7 nucleotides matching TRBD1. Germline V gives CDR1 LNHDA, CDR2 SQIVND (reference sequence). V dropped 10 bases and J dropped 7; count of bases not matched to a gene: 9. The CDR3 spans 13 residues.

The rearrangement uses TRBV6-5 and TRBJ2-7; D is possibly TRBD2 (5 bases). The CDR3 sequence is 14 residues long. In germline, CDR1 is MNHEY, CDR2 SVGAGI. V shed 6 bases and J shed 5 bases, with 17 bases lying between them. DNA for the CDR3: TGTGCCAGCAGCCACTCCGGGTCCGGGAACGAGCAGTACTTC. Translated, it gives CASSHSGSGNEQYF.

In this sample, this clonotype turned up many times. V is TRBV28 and J is TRBJ1-3, with TRBD1 identical over 8 bases. The CDR3 extends over 16 amino acids. Germline V gene sequence: CDR1 MDHEN, CDR2 SYDVKM. Trimming cost V 7 bases and J 0 bases; bases outside gene matches: 8. For the CDR3, the DNA is TGTGCCAGCACCCCGGGACAGGACCTCTCTGGAAACACCATATATTTT. It is translated as CASTPGQDLSGNTIYF.